This entry is about one T cell receptor (beta chain). As yet, its antigen is unknown. This sample is part of a study of shared clonotypes between healthy human individuals. Study-wide context: Sampling drew on donors who were a couple of women and a few men aged 18 to 49.

CD45RO negativity and positive selection for CCR7 defined naive CD8 cells, a population that excluded terminally differentiated effector memory CD45RA+ cells. CDR3 length: 13 amino acids. V lost 4 bases and J 3 bases, leaving 10 bases between the germline ends. Germline CDR1 and CDR2: SQVTM and ANQGSEA. Per the study methods: As immunoSEQ supplied junction-only sequences (without quality scores), filtering differed. Libraries were prepared by immunoSEQ multiplex PCR; TCRdb keeps only in-frame clonotypes and omits some of them. V and J calls and clone size are those listed in that table; D and trimming were worked out from the DNA. The table has about 580,000 clones, 98% seen once. Study findings and constraints: The study sampled only blood, and tissue repertoires likely differ.

The rearrangement uses TRBV29-1 and TRBJ2-1, with D perhaps TRBD2 (5 bases). This sequence originates from a man younger than 40 in good health. The sample was naive CD8+ T cells sorted from blood. CDR3 protein: CSVAPSHYNEQFF. The DNA of the CDR3 is TGCAGCGTTGCTCCTAGCCACTACAATGAGCAGTTCTTC.